This T cell receptor beta chain was captured in a study of blood T cell repertoires in COVID-19. Study-level information: PBMCs, B-cell-depleted T cells, or T cells were the source of the cDNA or gDNA that made up the material.

Unmatched junction bases numbered 10, after V lost 7 bases and J lost 7 bases. The CDR3 is 14 residues long. Germline loops: CDR1 LNHDA, CDR2 SQIVND (reference sequence). Authors' methods: Estimation of nucleated cell counts relied on the amplification of reference gene primers. Generated by immunoSEQ multiplex PCR, the TCRdb table keeps only in-frame clones and is missing some. Clonal size and the V and J genes are those of that table, whereas D and trimming came from the DNA. Here the sample spans some 250,000 clones, 70% to 90% being singletons. Sequencing was done on a sample of peripheral blood. The receptor comes from a woman aged 30 to 39 with acute or convalescent COVID-19. The rearrangement links TRBV19 to TRBJ1-1; 9 nucleotides match TRBD1. The CDR3 DNA is TGTGCCAGTACCTCACCGGGACAGGGAAATGAAGCTTTCTTT. This translates into CASTSPGQGNEAFF.